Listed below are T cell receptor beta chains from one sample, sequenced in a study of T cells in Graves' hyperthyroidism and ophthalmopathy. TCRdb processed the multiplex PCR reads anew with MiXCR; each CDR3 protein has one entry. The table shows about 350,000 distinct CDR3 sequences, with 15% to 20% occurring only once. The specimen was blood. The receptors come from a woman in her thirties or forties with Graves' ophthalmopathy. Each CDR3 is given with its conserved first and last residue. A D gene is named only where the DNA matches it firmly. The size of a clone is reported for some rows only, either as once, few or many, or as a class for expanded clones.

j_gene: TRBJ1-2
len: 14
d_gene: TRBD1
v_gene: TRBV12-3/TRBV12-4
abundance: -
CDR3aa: CASSSGQGREGYTF
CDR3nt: TGTGCCAGCAGTTCGGGACAGGGGAGAGAGGGCTACACCTTC

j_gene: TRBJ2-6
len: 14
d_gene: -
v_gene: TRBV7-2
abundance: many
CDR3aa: CASSLGLGANVLTF
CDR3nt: TGTGCCAGCAGCTTAGGGTTAGGGGCCAACGTCCTGACTTTC

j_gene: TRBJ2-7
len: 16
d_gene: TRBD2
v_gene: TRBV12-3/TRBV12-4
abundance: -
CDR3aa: CASSEGRLAGTARQYF
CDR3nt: TGTGCCAGCAGTGAAGGTCGGCTAGCGGGGACCGCGAGGCAGTACTTC

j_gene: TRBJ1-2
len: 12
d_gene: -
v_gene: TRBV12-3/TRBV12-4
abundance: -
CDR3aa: CASSLLEGGYTF
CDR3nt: TGTGCCAGCAGCTTGCTCGAGGGTGGCTACACCTTC

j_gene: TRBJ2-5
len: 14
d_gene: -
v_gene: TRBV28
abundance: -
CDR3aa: CASSRRGQAETQYF
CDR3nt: TGTGCCAGCAGTAGGAGGGGGCAGGCAGAGACCCAGTACTTC

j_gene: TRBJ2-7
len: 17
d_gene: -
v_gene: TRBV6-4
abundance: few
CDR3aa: CASSLRTNTVLSYEQYF
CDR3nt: TGTGCCAGCAGTCTCCGGACAAACACCGTTCTATCCTACGAGCAGTACTTC

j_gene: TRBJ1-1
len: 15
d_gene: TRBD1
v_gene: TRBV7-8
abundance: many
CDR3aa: CASSPRTGGGDEAFF
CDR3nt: TGTGCCAGCAGCCCCAGGACAGGGGGGGGTGATGAAGCTTTCTTT

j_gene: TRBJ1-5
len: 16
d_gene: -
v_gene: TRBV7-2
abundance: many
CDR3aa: CASSLALGRGNQPQHF
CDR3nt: TGTGCCAGCAGCTTAGCCCTGGGACGGGGGAATCAGCCCCAGCATTTT

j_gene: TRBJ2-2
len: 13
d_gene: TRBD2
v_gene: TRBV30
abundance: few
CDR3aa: CALGEGNTGELFF
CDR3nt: TGTGCCTTAGGGGAGGGGAACACCGGGGAGCTGTTTTTT

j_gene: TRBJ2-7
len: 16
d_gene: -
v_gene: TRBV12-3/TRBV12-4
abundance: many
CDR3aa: CASSLVVGESSYEQYF
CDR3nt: TGTGCCAGCAGCTTAGTAGTTGGCGAGAGCTCCTACGAGCAGTACTTC

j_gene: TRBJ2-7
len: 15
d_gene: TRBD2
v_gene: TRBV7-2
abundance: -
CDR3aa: CASSLVSGNIYEQYF
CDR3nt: TGTGCCAGCAGCTTAGTGAGCGGGAATATCTACGAGCAGTACTTC

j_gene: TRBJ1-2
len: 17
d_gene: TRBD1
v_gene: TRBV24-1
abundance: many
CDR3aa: CATSDPAKGQGANGYTF
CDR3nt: TGTGCCACCAGTGATCCGGCGAAGGGACAGGGGGCCAATGGCTACACCTTC

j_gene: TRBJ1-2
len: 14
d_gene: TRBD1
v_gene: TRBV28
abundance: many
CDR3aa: CASSPQDRPYGYTF
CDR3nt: TGTGCCAGCAGCCCCCAGGACAGGCCCTATGGCTACACCTTC

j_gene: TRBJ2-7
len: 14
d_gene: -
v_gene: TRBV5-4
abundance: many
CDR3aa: CASHNPTGRAEQYF
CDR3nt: TGTGCCAGTCACAACCCGACAGGCCGGGCCGAGCAGTACTTC

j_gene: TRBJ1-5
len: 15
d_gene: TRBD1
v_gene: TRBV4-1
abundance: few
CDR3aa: CASSRDSLLLQPQHF
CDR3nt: TGCGCCAGCAGCCGGGACAGTCTTCTCCTTCAGCCCCAGCATTTT

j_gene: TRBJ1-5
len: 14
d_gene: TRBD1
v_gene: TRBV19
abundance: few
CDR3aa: CASSQTGAGQPQHF
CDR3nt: TGTGCCAGTAGTCAGACAGGGGCGGGTCAGCCCCAGCATTTT

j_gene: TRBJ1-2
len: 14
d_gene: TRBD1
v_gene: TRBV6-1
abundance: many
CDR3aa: CASAPGQDFYGYTF
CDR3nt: TGTGCCAGCGCTCCGGGACAGGACTTTTATGGCTACACCTTC

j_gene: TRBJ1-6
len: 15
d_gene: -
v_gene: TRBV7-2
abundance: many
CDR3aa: CASSSQPQINSPLHF
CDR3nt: TGTGCCAGCAGCTCACAACCCCAAATTAATTCACCCCTCCACTTT

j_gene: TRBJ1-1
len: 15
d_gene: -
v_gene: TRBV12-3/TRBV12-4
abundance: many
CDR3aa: CASSLGVGLNTEAFF
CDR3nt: TGTGCCAGCAGTTTAGGTGTAGGGCTGAACACTGAAGCTTTCTTT

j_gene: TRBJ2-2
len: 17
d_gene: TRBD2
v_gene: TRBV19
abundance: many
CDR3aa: CASKVAGGPSNTGELFF
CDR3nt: TGTGCCAGTAAGGTAGCGGGAGGGCCCTCGAACACCGGGGAGCTGTTTTTT

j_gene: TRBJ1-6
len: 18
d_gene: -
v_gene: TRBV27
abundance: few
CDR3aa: CASSLKPLTDSYNSPLHF
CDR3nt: TGTGCCAGCAGTTTAAAGCCTCTCACTGACTCCTATAATTCACCCCTCCACTTT

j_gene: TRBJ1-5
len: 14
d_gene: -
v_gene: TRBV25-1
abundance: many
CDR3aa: CASSEGGRDQPQHF
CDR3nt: TGTGCCAGCAGTGAGGGGGGGAGGGATCAGCCCCAGCATTTT

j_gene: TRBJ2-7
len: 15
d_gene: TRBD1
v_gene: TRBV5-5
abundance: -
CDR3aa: CASSTGQGSSYEQYF
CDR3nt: TGTGCCAGCAGCACCGGACAGGGGTCCTCCTACGAGCAGTACTTC

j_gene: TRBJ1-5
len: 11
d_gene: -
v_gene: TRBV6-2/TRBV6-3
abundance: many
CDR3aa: CASRGDQPQHF
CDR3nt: TGTGCCAGCCGGGGGGATCAGCCCCAGCATTTT

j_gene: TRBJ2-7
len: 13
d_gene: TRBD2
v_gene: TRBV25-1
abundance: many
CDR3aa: CASSSGNKGVQYF
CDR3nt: TGTGCCAGTTCTAGCGGGAATAAAGGGGTGCAGTACTTC

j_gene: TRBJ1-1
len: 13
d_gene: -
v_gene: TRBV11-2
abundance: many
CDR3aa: CASSLAYNTEAFF
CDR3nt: TGTGCCAGCAGCTTAGCGTACAACACTGAAGCTTTCTTT

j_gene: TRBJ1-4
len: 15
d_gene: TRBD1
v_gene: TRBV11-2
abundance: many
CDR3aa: CASSFTGATNEKLFF
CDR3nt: TGTGCCAGCAGCTTCACAGGGGCAACTAATGAAAAACTGTTTTTT

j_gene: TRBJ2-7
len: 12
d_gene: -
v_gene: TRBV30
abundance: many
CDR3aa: CAWSRVVHEQYF
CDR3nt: TGTGCCTGGAGTAGAGTGGTCCACGAGCAGTACTTC

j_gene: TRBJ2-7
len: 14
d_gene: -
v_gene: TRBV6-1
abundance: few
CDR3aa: CASSGTAYSYEQYF
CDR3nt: TGTGCCAGCAGTGGGACGGCTTACTCCTACGAGCAGTACTTC

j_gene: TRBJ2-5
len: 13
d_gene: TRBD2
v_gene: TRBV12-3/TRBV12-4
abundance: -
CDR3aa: CASARGIVETQYF
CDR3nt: TGTGCCAGCGCGCGGGGGATTGTGGAGACCCAGTACTTC

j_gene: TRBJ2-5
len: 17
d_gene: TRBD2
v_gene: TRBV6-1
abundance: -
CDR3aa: CASSETTSGSLLETQYF
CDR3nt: TGTGCCAGCAGCGAAACGACTAGCGGGAGCCTCCTGGAGACCCAGTACTTC

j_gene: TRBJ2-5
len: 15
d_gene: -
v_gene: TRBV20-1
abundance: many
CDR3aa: CSARTQTRGQETQYF
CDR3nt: TGCAGTGCTAGAACCCAGACTAGAGGCCAAGAGACCCAGTACTTC

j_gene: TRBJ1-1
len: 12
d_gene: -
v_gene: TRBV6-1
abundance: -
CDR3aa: CASKGVNTEAFF
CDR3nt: TGTGCCAGCAAGGGGGTCAACACTGAAGCTTTCTTT

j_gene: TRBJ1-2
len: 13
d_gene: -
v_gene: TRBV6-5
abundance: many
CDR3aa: CASSYWASDGYTF
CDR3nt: TGTGCCAGCAGTTACTGGGCATCAGATGGCTACACCTTC

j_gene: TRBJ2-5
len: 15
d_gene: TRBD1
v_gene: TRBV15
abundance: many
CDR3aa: CATSRRLDRVETQYF
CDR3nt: TGTGCCACCAGCAGACGGTTGGACAGGGTAGAGACCCAGTACTTC

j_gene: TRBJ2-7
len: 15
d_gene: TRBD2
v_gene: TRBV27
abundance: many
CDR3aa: CASSSLAASSYEQYF
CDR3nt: TGTGCCAGCAGTTCCCTAGCGGCAAGCTCCTACGAGCAGTACTTC

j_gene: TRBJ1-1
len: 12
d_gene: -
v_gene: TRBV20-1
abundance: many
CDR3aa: CSAPSEATEAFF
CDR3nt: TGCAGTGCTCCCTCTGAGGCCACTGAAGCTTTCTTT

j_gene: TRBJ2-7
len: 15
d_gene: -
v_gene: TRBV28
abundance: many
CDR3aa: CASSPSSGDLYEQYF
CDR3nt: TGTGCCAGCAGTCCCTCCTCAGGGGACCTCTACGAGCAGTACTTC

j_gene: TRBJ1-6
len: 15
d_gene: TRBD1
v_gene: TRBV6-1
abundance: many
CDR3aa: CASSTGTGGDSPLHF
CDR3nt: TGTGCCAGCAGTACCGGGACAGGGGGGGATTCACCCCTCCACTTT

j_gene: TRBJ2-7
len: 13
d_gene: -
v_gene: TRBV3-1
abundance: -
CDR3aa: CASSPTATGAQYF
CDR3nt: TGTGCCAGCAGCCCGACCGCTACCGGGGCGCAGTACTTC

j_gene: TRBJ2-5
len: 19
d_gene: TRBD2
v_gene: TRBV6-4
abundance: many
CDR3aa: CASSELGGLAGRTQETQYF
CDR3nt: TGTGCCAGCAGTGAACTCGGAGGTCTAGCGGGACGGACTCAAGAGACCCAGTACTTC

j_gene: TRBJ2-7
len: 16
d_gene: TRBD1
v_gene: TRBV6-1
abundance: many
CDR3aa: CASRKRQGMRSYEQYF
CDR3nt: TGTGCCAGCAGGAAAAGACAGGGTATGAGGTCCTACGAGCAGTACTTC

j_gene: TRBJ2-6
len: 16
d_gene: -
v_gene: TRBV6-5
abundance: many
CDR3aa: CASSLLSGSGANVLTF
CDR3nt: TGTGCCAGCAGTTTGTTGAGTGGCTCTGGGGCCAACGTCCTGACTTTC

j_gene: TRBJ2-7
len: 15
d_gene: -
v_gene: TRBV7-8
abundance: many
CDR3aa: CASSLVAASSYEQYF
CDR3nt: TGTGCCAGCAGCTTAGTAGCGGCGAGCTCCTACGAGCAGTACTTC

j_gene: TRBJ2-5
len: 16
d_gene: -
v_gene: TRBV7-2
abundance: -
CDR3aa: CASSVGSTQRLETQYF
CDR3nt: TGTGCCAGCAGCGTAGGTTCGACACAACGGCTTGAGACCCAGTACTTC

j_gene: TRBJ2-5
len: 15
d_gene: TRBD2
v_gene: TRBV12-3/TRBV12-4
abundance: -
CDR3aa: CASRKTSGSWETQYF
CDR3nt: TGTGCCAGCAGAAAGACTAGCGGGAGCTGGGAGACCCAGTACTTC

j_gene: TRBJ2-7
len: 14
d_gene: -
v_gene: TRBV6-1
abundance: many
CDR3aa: CASKGPGHPYEQYF
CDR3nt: TGTGCCAGCAAGGGTCCGGGACACCCGTACGAGCAGTACTTC

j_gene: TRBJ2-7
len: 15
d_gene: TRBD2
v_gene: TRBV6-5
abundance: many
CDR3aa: CASSSTGLGADEQYF
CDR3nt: TGTGCCAGCAGTTCGACGGGACTAGGAGCAGACGAGCAGTACTTC

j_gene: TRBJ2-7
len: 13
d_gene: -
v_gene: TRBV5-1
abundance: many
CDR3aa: CASSAEVSYEQYF
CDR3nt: TGCGCCAGCAGCGCTGAAGTCTCCTACGAGCAGTACTTC

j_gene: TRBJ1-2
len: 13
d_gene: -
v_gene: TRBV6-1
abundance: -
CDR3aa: CASIGLAQNGYTF
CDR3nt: TGTGCCAGCATAGGGTTGGCTCAGAATGGCTACACCTTC

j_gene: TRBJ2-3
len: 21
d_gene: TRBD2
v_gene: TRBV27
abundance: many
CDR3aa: CASSLYPPGLAGVRGTDTQYF
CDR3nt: TGTGCCAGCAGTTTATACCCACCGGGACTAGCGGGAGTGAGGGGCACAGATACGCAGTATTTT

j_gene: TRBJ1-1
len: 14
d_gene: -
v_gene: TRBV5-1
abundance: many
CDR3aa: CASSDDTLNTEAFF
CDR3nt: TGCGCCAGCAGCGACGACACCCTGAACACTGAAGCTTTCTTT